This T cell receptor beta chain appears in the sequencing data of a study of blood T cells in healthy people across ages. In each sample, at least 7 million PBMCs were isolated. A note on this clonotype: A read error may explain this, as a much larger clone is one base away.

Using a J-beta primer mix together with a sample-barcoded 5' primer, a second PCR was run for roughly 6 to 12 cycles. From the 5' RACE reads, TCRdb called clonotypes with MiXCR, one entry per CDR3 protein. The table records around 1,700,000 distinct CDR3 sequences, 28% of them present only once. This CDR3 contains 12 residues. V dropped 5 bases and J dropped 9; count of bases not matched to a gene: 5. Per the germline V gene, CDR1 is SQVTM and CDR2 is ANQGSEA. The chain is built from TRBV29-1 and TRBJ2-1; TRBD2 agrees at 9 bases. This TCR was sampled from a woman aged 30 to 39 in good health. Sequences were obtained from blood. CDR3 amino acids: CSVQRGAGEQFF. The CDR3 coding sequence is TGCAGCGTTCAGCGGGGGGCCGGTGAGCAGTTCTTC.